In terms of frequency, the clone carrying this T cell receptor beta chain is medium-sized. Its cognate antigen is unknown. Read sequence stops 3 residues before the CDR3 end, and the germline J gene provides the missing end. This sample is part of a study of T cells in women clearing cervical HPV infection. CDR1 is KGHSH, CDR2 LQKENI, per germline. The CDR3 loop spans 18 amino acids. J gave up 5 bases and V 6 bases, and 16 bases lay outside the gene matches. General study findings and limits: Cases and controls were distinguished at AUC around 0.87 by richness and V genes. Repertoire richness, not evenness, was significantly elevated in CIN3+ cases versus controls. Cases carried less TRBV6-7 than controls: 0.11% versus 0.16%.

Cervical HPV DNA detected by MY09/MY11 PCR, typed by dot-blot. Generated by immunoSEQ multiplex PCR, the TCRdb table keeps only in-frame clones and is missing some. The sample data list about 20,000 clones. The chain carries TRBV18 and TRBJ1-4; 9 bases align to TRBD1. The clonotype comes from a woman aged 18 to 75 with a cervical HPV16 infection that either progressed to CIN3+ or cleared (not recorded which). Sequenced input: blood buffy coat. CDR3 in amino acids: CASSLSRARGTGNEKLFF. The CDR3 bases that were read are TGTGCCAGCTCGCTATCCCGGGCGCGTGGGACAGGGAATGAAAAA.